These 21 T cell receptor beta chains originate from one sample sequenced in a study of cytomegalovirus exposure and HLA in healthy donors (dated by TCRdb to about 2017). Preparation of the library involved the immunoSEQ multiplex PCR assay. A mixture of 60 forward primers for TCR Vbeta segments and 13 reverse primers for TCR Jbeta segments was used in the multiplex PCR. This immuneACCESS table, as held by TCRdb, lists in-frame sequences with V and J called but not all clones. Of the missing ones, under half trace to an unresolved V gene in checked studies; the others have no known cause. The sample table shows about 140,000 clones, and around 80% are seen once. The ten largest clones take up under 1.5% of the sample. Source material: PBMCs. The source is a male donor in good health and CMV-seropositive.

The rearrangement uses TRBV9 and TRBJ1-3; TRBD1 aligns across 10 bases. CDR3 size: 18 residues. CDR1 is SGDLS, CDR2 YYNGEE, per germline. V was clipped by 0 bases and J by 0 bases; unmatched bases: 6. As DNA, the CDR3 is TGTGCCAGCAGCGTAGTAGGGAGGACAGGGGGCTCTGGAAACACCATATATTTT. Its translation is CASSVVGRTGGSGNTIYF. Based on the CDR3 plus reference TRBV9 and TRBJ1-3, the full variable domain is DSGVTQTPKHLITATGQRVTLRCSPRSGDLSVYWYQQSLDQGLQFLIQYYNGEERAKGNILERFSAQQFPDLHSELNLSSLELGDSALYFCASSVVGRTGGSGNTIYFGEGSWLTVV.

This clone occurred a few times. The V call is TRBV9, the J call TRBJ1-4; 8 positions agree with TRBD1. The CDR3 contains 15 residues. Germline V gene lookup returns CDR1 SGDLS and CDR2 YYNGEE. V was pared by 4 bases and J by 5 bases, with 7 bases of the junction left unmatched. The DNA for the CDR3 is TGTGCCAGCAGCTCACTAGACAGGGGAAATGAAAAACTGTTTTTT. This translates into CASSSLDRGNEKLFF.

The count of this clone is one. In DNA form, the CDR3 reads TGTGCCAGCAGTTCGACTCTTGGACTAGCCAATACAGATACGCAGTATTTT. Translation: CASSSTLGLANTDTQYF. This chain uses TRBV27 with TRBJ2-3, with TRBD2 matching 8 bases. V gave up 4 bases and J gave up 3 bases; unmatched junction bases: 12. Germline V gene sequence: CDR1 MNHEY, CDR2 SMNVEV (reference sequence). The CDR3 sequence is 17 residues long.

The gene calls are TRBV5-5 and TRBJ2-7; 12 bases match TRBD2. The CDR3 totals 16 residues. Losses at the gene ends were 1 base for V and 4 bases for J; bases not matched to a gene: 6. Per the germline V gene, CDR1 is SGHKS and CDR2 is YYEKEE (reference sequence). The CDR3 nucleotides are TGTGCCAGCAGCTTGACCTTGACTAGCGGGAGTTACGAGCAGTACTTC. Translation: CASSLTLTSGSYEQYF.

This sequence joins TRBV7-9 and TRBJ1-2; 10 bases map to TRBD1. Germline CDR1 is SEHNR and CDR2 is FQNEAQ (reference sequence). The CDR3 spans 16 residues. V was clipped by 5 bases and J by 8 bases; unmatched bases: 14. The CDR3 spells CASSTDRDRGPNGYTF. The CDR3 DNA is TGTGCCAGCAGCACAGACCGAGACAGGGGGCCGAACGGCTACACCTTC.

The chain uses TRBV4-3 and TRBJ2-1; possibly TRBD2 for D (6 bases). Trimming left V 4 bases short and J 6 bases short, with 19 bases between. The CDR3 sequence is 16 residues long. The germline CDR1 and CDR2 sequences are LGHNA and YSLEER. The CDR3 sequence is CASSRESGSMTNEQFF. CDR3 nucleotides: TGCGCCAGCAGCCGAGAGTCCGGGAGTATGACCAATGAGCAGTTCTTC.

The chain employs TRBV6-6 and TRBJ2-3, with a tentative D call TRBD1 (5 bases). Trimming took off 4 bases at V and 1 base at J, with 9 bases between the two ends. CDR1 is MNHNY and CDR2 is SVGAGI in the germline V gene (reference sequence). The CDR3 consists of 14 residues. The CDR3 spells CASSSGHRTDTQYF. The CDR3 DNA reads TGTGCCAGCAGTTCAGGACACCGCACAGATACGCAGTATTTT.

The rearrangement joins TRBV6-1 to TRBJ2-2; D not certain. Germline assignment: CDR1 MNHNS and CDR2 SASEGT. The CDR3 extends over 13 amino acids. Trimming cost V 2 bases and J 4 bases, with 5 bases left between them. The CDR3 reads CASSELGTGELFF. Here the CDR3 DNA reads TGTGCCAGCAGTGAACTAGGCACCGGGGAGCTGTTTTTT.

The chain links TRBV29-1 to TRBJ2-5, with a tentative D call TRBD1 (5 bases). The CDR3 spans 13 residues. V was trimmed by 2 bases and J by 2 bases, leaving 9 bases between them. The germline CDR1 and CDR2 sequences are SQVTM and ANQGSEA. The CDR3 DNA is TGCAGCGTTGAACACAGGATACAAGAGACCCAGTACTTC. This sequence encodes CSVEHRIQETQYF.

The V gene is TRBV18, the J gene TRBJ2-1, with 11 nucleotides matching TRBD2. The germline CDR1 and CDR2 sequences are KGHSH and LQKENI. The CDR3 length is 14 residues. V was clipped by 4 bases and J by 7 bases; unmatched bases: 3. CDR3 nucleotide sequence: TGTGCCAGCTCACTGGGGACTAGCGGTAATGAGCAGTTCTTC. This codes for CASSLGTSGNEQFF.

V and J are TRBV11-2 and TRBJ1-2; a weak D match, TRBD1 (5 bases). Trimming took off 0 bases at V and 4 bases at J, with 12 bases between the two ends. Germline V gene data show CDR1 as SGHAT and CDR2 as FQNNGV. This CDR3 is 15 amino acids long. The CDR3, as DNA: TGTGCCAGCAGCTTAGATGGGGCGGTCGGCTATGGCTACACCTTC. Residues: CASSLDGAVGYGYTF.

The chain has TRBV10-3 and TRBJ2-3; 8 bases are a match to TRBD2. Germline V gene lookup returns CDR1 ENHRY and CDR2 SYGVKD. The V and J ends lost 2 bases and 0 bases, in that order; junction bases with no gene match: 4. The CDR3 spans 16 residues. The DNA for the CDR3 is TGTGCCATCAGTGAGAGGGGGACTAGAAGCACAGATACGCAGTATTTT. Translating it yields CAISERGTRSTDTQYF.

This clone was observed once. This chain links TRBV19 with TRBJ1-2; D is undetermined. The V and J ends lost 2 bases and 8 bases respectively, with 9 bases between them. Germline lookup yields CDR1 LNHDA and CDR2 SQIVND (reference sequence). This CDR3 has 12 residues. This CDR3 is CASSINGEGYTF. The CDR3 DNA follows: TGTGCCAGTAGTATAAACGGGGAAGGCTACACCTTC.

The chain joins TRBV5-4 to TRBJ2-5; D is unclear. Germline CDR1 is SGHNT and CDR2 is YYREEE (reference sequence). The CDR3 spans 14 residues. Trimming stripped 0 bases from V and 3 bases from J, with 9 bases between. The CDR3 spells CASSLANPKETQYF. CDR3 DNA sequence: TGTGCCAGCAGCTTGGCCAATCCAAAAGAGACCCAGTACTTC.

This clone was seen more than once but under ten times. The chain couples TRBV5-5 to TRBJ1-1; tentatively, D is TRBD1 (5 bases). Germline V gene lookup returns CDR1 SGHKS and CDR2 YYEKEE (reference sequence). V was cut by 4 bases and J by 2 bases, with 15 bases left in between. This CDR3 spans 15 amino acids. In nucleotides, the CDR3 is TGTGCCAGCAGCGAGACTCGACAGCTAAACACTGAAGCTTTCTTT. Amino acid sequence: CASSETRQLNTEAFF.

V is TRBV14 and J is TRBJ2-3, with D perhaps TRBD2 (5 bases). The germline V gene encodes CDR1 SGHDN and CDR2 FVKESK. V was cut by 4 bases and J by 1 base, with 12 bases left in between. The CDR3 length is 15 residues. DNA of the CDR3: TGTGCCAGCAGCCCACTAGTTGGGGGCACAGATACGCAGTATTTT. This sequence encodes CASSPLVGGTDTQYF. The whole variable domain, filled in from reference TRBV14 and TRBJ2-3, reads EAGVTQFPSHSVIEKGQTVTLRCDPISGHDNLYWYRRVMGKEIKFLLHFVKESKQDESGMPNNRFLAERTGGTYSTLKVQPAELEDSGVYFCASSPLVGGTDTQYFGPGTRLTVL.

J is TRBJ2-6 and V is TRBV5-5, with TRBD2 matching over 9 bases. V dropped 0 bases and J dropped 0; count of bases not matched to a gene: 4. Germline V gene data show CDR1 as SGHKS and CDR2 as YYEKEE (reference sequence). CDR3 length: 18 residues. CDR3 nucleotide sequence: TGTGCCAGCAGCTTGGTCCTAGCGGGATACTCTGGGGCCAACGTCCTGACTTTC. Its protein product is CASSLVLAGYSGANVLTF.

This clone was detected only once. V and J are TRBV5-6 and TRBJ2-7; TRBD1 matches at 7 bases. After removal of 7 bases from V and 5 bases from J, the junction contained 6 bases not matched to a gene. Looked up from germline, CDR1 is SGHDT and CDR2 is YYEEEE. CDR3 length: 12 amino acids. The CDR3 is CASRLQGNEQYF. The CDR3, as DNA: TGTGCCAGCCGATTACAGGGGAACGAGCAGTACTTC. The whole variable domain, filled in from reference TRBV5-6 and TRBJ2-7, reads DAGVTQSPTHLIKTRGQQVTLRCSPKSGHDTVSWYQQALGQGPQFIFQYYEEEERQRGNFPDRFSGHQFPNYSSELNVNALLLGDSALYLCASRLQGNEQYFGPGTRLTVT.

This clone has a single count. This sequence joins TRBV9 and TRBJ2-1; 12 bases fit TRBD2. The J segment lost 2 bases and the V segment lost 2 bases, leaving 2 bases of the junction unmatched. CDR1 and CDR2 (germline): SGDLS, YYNGEE. This CDR3 contains 16 residues. Here the CDR3 DNA reads TGTGCCAGCAGCGTCGGACTAGCGGGACCCTACAATGAGCAGTTCTTC. This translates into CASSVGLAGPYNEQFF.

J is TRBJ2-3 and V is TRBV7-9; 11 positions match TRBD2. The CDR3 loop spans 14 amino acids. Unmatched junction bases numbered 2, after V lost 4 bases and J lost 5 bases. The V gene's germline CDR1 is SEHNR and CDR2 FQNEAQ (reference sequence). The CDR3 region is CASSYGTSGDTQYF. The CDR3, as DNA: TGTGCCAGCAGCTACGGGACTAGCGGAGATACGCAGTATTTT. Complete variable domain (other parts from reference TRBV7-9 and TRBJ2-3): DTGVSQNPRHKITKRGQNVTFRCDPISEHNRLYWYRQTLGQGPEFLTYFQNEAQLEKSRLLSDRFSAERPKGSFSTLEIQRTEQGDSAMYLCASSYGTSGDTQYFGPGTRLTVL.

The chain employs TRBV11-2 and TRBJ2-5; D perhaps matches TRBD2 (5 bases). V lost 3 bases and J 3 bases, leaving 11 bases between the germline ends. CDR1 is SGHAT, CDR2 FQNNGV, per germline. The CDR3 has 14 amino acids. CDR3 amino acids: CASSFSEGKETQYF. In DNA form, the CDR3 reads TGTGCCAGCAGCTTTTCCGAGGGAAAAGAGACCCAGTACTTC.